The 25 T cell receptor beta chains below come from one sample, sequenced in a study of T cell responses to AZD1222 COVID-19 vaccine. Profiling relied on immunoSEQ multiplex PCR, and the TCRdb table lists in-frame clones only, not all of them. The data show roughly 150,000 clones, just under 95% seen once. Sequenced material: peripheral blood, taken on day 0 of AZD1222 vaccination. All receptors derive from an adult in good health.

V and J are TRBV6-5 and TRBJ2-7; 13 bases fit TRBD2. J was trimmed by 4 bases and V by 4 bases; bases with no gene match: 4. CDR1 is MNHEY, CDR2 SVGAGI, per germline. This CDR3 region has 15 residues. CDR3 in amino acids: CASSLTSGRQYEQYF. The CDR3 nucleotides read TGTGCCAGCAGTTTGACTAGCGGGAGGCAATACGAGCAGTACTTC.

The chain recombines TRBV15 with TRBJ2-3, with D tentatively TRBD2 (5 bases). Germline values: CDR1 LNHNV, CDR2 YYDKDF (reference sequence). The CDR3 consists of 16 residues. Trimming took off 5 bases at V and 1 base at J, with 16 bases between the two ends. CDR3 residues: CATSFLAGPGTDTQYF. CDR3 sequence (DNA): TGTGCCACCAGCTTTCTAGCTGGGCCCGGCACAGATACGCAGTATTTT.

As for this clone: The same CDR3 arises from other DNA sequences in this sample as well. CDR3 sequence reads: CASSRWGTEAFF. DNA for the CDR3: TGTGCCAGCAGTCGATGGGGCACTGAAGCTTTCTTT. The V and J genes are TRBV27 and TRBJ1-1; D not certain. Germline V gene lookup returns CDR1 MNHEY and CDR2 SMNVEV (reference sequence). V was clipped by 5 bases and J by 4 bases, with 8 bases between them. The length of the CDR3 is 12 residues.

A single count supports this clone. This sequence joins TRBV5-1 and TRBJ2-5, with 10 bases aligning to TRBD2. The V gene end was trimmed by 0 bases and the J gene end by 1 base; junction bases not matched to a gene: 9. This CDR3 is 18 amino acids long. Germline CDR1 is SGHRS and CDR2 is YFSETQ. CDR3: CASSLVGLAGVPQETQYF. The CDR3 DNA reads as TGCGCCAGCAGCTTGGTTGGGCTAGCGGGGGTCCCCCAAGAGACCCAGTACTTC.

The gene calls are TRBV27 and TRBJ1-4; 7 bases map to TRBD1. CDR1 and CDR2 (germline): MNHEY, SMNVEV (reference sequence). The V segment lost 4 bases and the J segment 5 bases; nucleotides outside the gene matches: 4. The CDR3 is 14 residues long. In DNA form, the CDR3 reads TGTGCCAGCAGTTCGGGACAGCAAAATGAAAAACTGTTTTTT. It is translated as CASSSGQQNEKLFF.

The V and J genes are TRBV4-1 and TRBJ2-1; D ambiguous. This CDR3 region has 19 residues. Germline CDR1 reads MGHRA; CDR2 reads YSYEKL. V lost 3 bases and J lost 2, with 23 bases in between. The DNA of the CDR3 is TGCGCCAGCAGCCAGCCCACTCTCGCTGACCCCCTAGCCTACAATGAGCAGTTCTTC. This sequence encodes CASSQPTLADPLAYNEQFF.

CDR3 sequence reads: CASRPLSGGVFGYTF. CDR3 coding DNA: TGTGCCAGCAGGCCGCTCTCAGGGGGCGTTTTTGGCTACACCTTC. This chain joins TRBV28 and TRBJ1-2, with 8 positions matching TRBD1. The junction had 13 bases not matched to a gene; V was cut back by 6 bases and J by 7 bases. This CDR3 is 15 amino acids long. Germline V gives CDR1 MDHEN, CDR2 SYDVKM.

V gene TRBV6-5 combines with J gene TRBJ2-7, with TRBD2 matching 10 bases. Germline loops: CDR1 MNHEY, CDR2 SVGAGI. The CDR3 spans 15 residues. V shed 0 bases, J shed 3 bases, and the junction held 2 bases outside the gene matches. The CDR3 reads CASSYSPSGGYEQYF. CDR3 bases: TGTGCCAGCAGTTACTCGCCTAGCGGGGGCTACGAGCAGTACTTC.

The gene calls are TRBV30 and TRBJ1-2; no clear D. The CDR3 length is 11 residues. CDR1 is GTSNPN, CDR2 SVGIG, per germline (reference sequence). V was shortened by 3 bases and J by 8 bases, with 10 bases between the two germline ends. For the CDR3, the DNA is TGTGCCTGGAGGGAAAACCGGGGCTACACCTTC. Its protein product is CAWRENRGYTF.

The chain has TRBV7-9 and TRBJ1-2, with 7 nucleotides matching TRBD1. After removal of 2 bases from V and 6 bases from J, the junction contained 3 bases not matched to a gene. This CDR3 contains 13 residues. Per the germline V gene, CDR1 is SEHNR and CDR2 is FQNEAQ (reference sequence). The CDR3 here is CASSLNDRDGYTF. DNA of the CDR3: TGTGCCAGCAGCTTAAACGACAGGGATGGCTACACCTTC.

J is TRBJ1-1 and V is TRBV4-1, with 7 bases matching TRBD1. There are 16 residues in the CDR3. Germline V gene lookup returns CDR1 MGHRA and CDR2 YSYEKL. V shed 0 bases, J shed 3 bases, and the junction held 7 bases outside the gene matches. DNA for the CDR3: TGCGCCAGCAGCCAAGATGCCACAGGGGTAGACACTGAAGCTTTCTTT. Amino acids: CASSQDATGVDTEAFF.

The V and J genes are TRBV5-1 and TRBJ2-2; 11 nucleotides align to TRBD1. CDR3 length equals 18 residues. V lost 4 bases and J lost 4; bases outside the gene matches: 12. Per the germline V gene, CDR1 is SGHRS and CDR2 is YFSETQ. The CDR3 loop is CASSHENAGTGGTGELFF. CDR3 DNA sequence: TGCGCCAGCAGCCACGAAAATGCGGGGACAGGGGGCACCGGGGAGCTGTTTTTT.

The chain is built from TRBV7-9 and TRBJ1-1, with D possibly being TRBD1 (5 bases). This CDR3 comprises 14 residues. The germline CDR1 and CDR2 sequences are SEHNR and FQNEAQ (reference sequence). Trimming removed 1 base at V and 4 bases at J, with 10 bases between. The CDR3 loop is CASSLGGRRTEAFF. For the CDR3, the DNA is TGTGCCAGCAGCTTAGGGGGACGGCGCACTGAAGCTTTCTTT. The whole variable domain, filled in from reference TRBV7-9 and TRBJ1-1, reads DTGVSQNPRHKITKRGQNVTFRCDPISEHNRLYWYRQTLGQGPEFLTYFQNEAQLEKSRLLSDRFSAERPKGSFSTLEIQRTEQGDSAMYLCASSLGGRRTEAFFGQGTRLTVV.

The rearrangement joins TRBV5-1 to TRBJ2-3; no clear D gene. The germline gives CDR1 SGHRS, CDR2 YFSETQ. The CDR3 has 15 amino acids. V lost 6 bases and J 3 bases, leaving 17 bases between the germline ends. The CDR3 region has the DNA TGCGCCAGCACCCTGGGTGGGGTTAAGACAGATACGCAGTATTTT. Protein sequence: CASTLGGVKTDTQYF.

The chain employs TRBV5-8 and TRBJ1-1; D call uncertain. CDR1 is SGHTS and CDR2 is YDEGEE in the germline V gene. The CDR3 has 13 amino acids. The V end was cut by 4 bases, the J end by 3 bases, with 10 bases between. CDR3: CASSPGGYTEAFF. The CDR3, as DNA: TGTGCCAGCAGCCCCGGAGGGTACACTGAAGCTTTCTTT.

The chain employs TRBV3-1 (or the pseudogene TRBV3-2) and TRBJ2-1, with 10 bases matching TRBD2. Germline CDR1 and CDR2: LGHDT and YNNKEL (reference sequence). J lost 5 bases, V lost 5 bases, and 12 bases had no gene match. The CDR3 contains 17 residues. The CDR3 here is CASSTGLAVESDNEQFF. As DNA, the CDR3 is TGTGCCAGCAGCACTGGACTAGCGGTCGAATCGGACAATGAGCAGTTCTTC.

The V gene is TRBV29-1, the J gene TRBJ1-5, with no clear D. This CDR3 comprises 14 residues. Germline V gene data show CDR1 as SQVTM and CDR2 as ANQGSEA. V was clipped by 6 bases and J by 0 bases, with 12 bases between them. This CDR3 is CSVRPDDSNQPQHF. For the CDR3, the DNA is TGCAGCGTCCGCCCAGACGATAGCAATCAGCCCCAGCATTTT. The full variable domain, rest sourced from reference TRBV29-1 and TRBJ1-5, is SAVISQKPSRDICQRGTSLTIQCQVDSQVTMMFWYRQQPGQSLTLIATANQGSEATYESGFVIDKFPISRPNLTFSTLTVSNMSPEDSSIYLCSVRPDDSNQPQHFGDGTRLSIL.

CDR3 in DNA: TGCAGCGTTGTCAGCGGGAGTAGCATCCACGAGCAGTACTTC. Protein sequence: CSVVSGSSIHEQYF. The chain combines TRBV29-1 with TRBJ2-7; 8 nucleotides align to TRBD2. This CDR3 contains 14 residues. J gave up 5 bases and V 4 bases, and 10 bases lay outside the gene matches. Germline V gene sequence: CDR1 SQVTM, CDR2 ANQGSEA.

CDR3 coding DNA: TGCGCCAGCAAGTCAGGGGCCGGGAGTTCCTACGAGCAGTACTTC. This encodes CASKSGAGSSYEQYF. The chain uses TRBV10-2 and TRBJ2-7, with D possibly being TRBD1 or TRBD2 (6 bases each). This CDR3 is 15 amino acids long. With 7 bases removed from V and 1 base from J, the gap between germline ends came to 17 bases. CDR1 and CDR2 from the germline V gene are WSHSY and SAAADI.

This chain joins TRBV30 and TRBJ2-3; 8 bases match TRBD2. Trimming removed 0 bases from V and 5 bases from J; junction bases left unmatched: 10. CDR3 length: 16 amino acids. The germline CDR1 and CDR2 sequences are GTSNPN and SVGIG (reference sequence). The CDR3 DNA sequence: TGTGCCTGGAGTGTAGGGTCTAGCGGGCGGGTAGATACGCAGTATTTT. As protein: CAWSVGSSGRVDTQYF. Drawing the rest from reference TRBV30 and TRBJ2-3, the complete variable domain is SQTIHQWPATLVQPVGSPLSLECTVEGTSNPNLYWYRQAAGRGLQLLFYSVGIGQISSEVPQNLSASRPQDRQFILSSKKLLLSDSGFYLCAWSVGSSGRVDTQYFGPGTRLTVL.

The chain has TRBV6-4 and TRBJ1-1, with D tentatively TRBD1 (5 bases). From germline, CDR1 is MRHNA and CDR2 SNTAGT. The CDR3 has 17 residues. Trimming shortened V by 0 bases and J by 1 base, and 15 bases separated the two germline ends. CDR3 in DNA: TGTGCCAGCAGTGACTCGAATCAAACAGGCTCGAACACTGAAGCTTTCTTT. As protein: CASSDSNQTGSNTEAFF.

V is TRBV29-1 and J is TRBJ1-2; D is unclear. This CDR3 has 12 amino acids. Germline CDR1 SQVTM, CDR2 ANQGSEA. Trimming left V 2 bases short and J 10 bases short, with 14 bases between. CDR3 in amino acids: CSVEPPPGPYTF. Written as DNA, the CDR3 is TGCAGCGTTGAACCCCCCCCTGGGCCCTACACCTTC.

The chain has TRBV5-6 and TRBJ1-1, with TRBD1 as a possible D gene (5 bases). V lost 2 bases and J 6 bases, leaving 14 bases between the germline ends. The CDR3 has 14 amino acids. Germline lookup yields CDR1 SGHDT and CDR2 YYEEEE. The CDR3 sequence is CASSFRDGGAEAFF. Here the CDR3 DNA reads TGTGCCAGCAGCTTCCGGGACGGAGGAGCTGAAGCTTTCTTT.

The chain has TRBV18 and TRBJ2-7; 8 bases line up with TRBD1. Germline-derived CDR1 and CDR2 are KGHSH and LQKENI. This CDR3 has 15 residues. V dropped 3 bases and J dropped 5; count of bases not matched to a gene: 9. CDR3 residues: CASSPGQGAIHEQYF. The CDR3 DNA reads TGTGCCAGCTCACCGGGCCAGGGGGCTATTCACGAGCAGTACTTC.

This chain connects TRBV7-3 to TRBJ2-1, with 7 bases lining up with TRBD2. V gave up 0 bases and J gave up 5 bases; unmatched junction bases: 7. The germline V gene encodes CDR1 SGHTA and CDR2 FQGTGA. CDR3 length equals 16 residues. CDR3 loop: CASSLTGYGRDNEQFF. The DNA for the CDR3 is TGTGCCAGCAGCTTAACGGGGTATGGGAGGGACAATGAGCAGTTCTTC.